The rows below give T cell receptor beta chains drawn from one sample of a study of OX40 agonist ivuxolimab in advanced cancers. Method: immunoSEQ multiplex PCR; TCRdb's copy keeps in-frame clones and lacks some. In the table there are roughly 46,000 clones, 82% of which are singletons. The specimen was CD4+ or CD8+ T cells sorted from blood, collected in a trial of the OX40 agonist ivuxolimab. The receptors were sampled from an adult with an advanced solid tumor such as melanoma, head and neck, liver or kidney cancer. CDR3s include the opening cysteine and the closing phenylalanine or tryptophan. D genes are given only for firm matches. Rows may omit the clone size; those that give it use once, few, many or a size class.

D gene	J gene	V gene	clone size	CDR3 protein	CDR3 DNA
.	TRBJ1-5	TRBV6-1	.	CASSERAGVQPQHF	TGTGCCAGCAGTGAAAGGGCAGGGGTTCAGCCCCAGCATTTT
TRBD1	TRBJ1-1	TRBV7-2	.	CASSFTGGSTEAFF	TGTGCCAGCAGCTTCACAGGGGGAAGCACTGAAGCTTTCTTT
TRBD2	TRBJ2-3	TRBV5-1	.	CASRSTSGPTDTQYF	TGCGCCAGCAGGTCGACTAGCGGGCCCACAGATACGCAGTATTTT
TRBD1	TRBJ2-7	TRBV7-2	.	CASSLTGTGASYEQYF	TGTGCCAGCAGCTTAACCGGGACAGGGGCCTCCTACGAGCAGTACTTC
.	TRBJ2-7	TRBV6-1	few	CASSEEPPGPLSYEQYF	TGTGCCAGCAGTGAAGAACCGCCGGGACCGCTATCCTACGAGCAGTACTTC
.	TRBJ2-1	TRBV14	.	CASSQVTARAYNEQFF	TGTGCCAGCAGCCAAGTCACGGCAAGAGCATACAATGAGCAGTTCTTC
.	TRBJ2-1	TRBV7-2	.	CASSLARTNNEQFF	TGTGCCAGCAGCTTAGCGAGGACTAACAATGAGCAGTTCTTC
.	TRBJ2-5	TRBV2	.	CASSLLYRALQETQYF	TGTGCCAGTTCACTCCTATACCGGGCCCTACAAGAGACCCAGTACTTC
TRBD2	TRBJ2-2	TRBV29-1	.	CSVDGLAGGLTGELFF	TGCAGCGTTGATGGGCTAGCGGGGGGACTTACCGGGGAGCTGTTTTTT
.	TRBJ2-7	TRBV5-4	.	CASSRPRYEQYF	TGTGCCAGCAGTCGACCGAGGTACGAGCAGTACTTC
.	TRBJ2-5	TRBV7-2	.	CASSFLGRGLVAETQYF	TGTGCCAGCAGCTTTCTTGGGCGGGGTTTAGTAGCAGAGACCCAGTACTTC
.	TRBJ2-6	TRBV29-1	.	CSVEGGAGANVLTF	TGCAGCGTTGAAGGGGGGGCTGGGGCCAACGTCCTGACTTTC
.	TRBJ1-1	TRBV9	once	CASSVQGYTEAFF	TGTGCCAGCAGCGTACAGGGCTACACTGAAGCTTTCTTT
TRBD1	TRBJ1-2	TRBV7-9	.	CASSPQTGGITYGYTF	TGTGCCAGCAGTCCACAAACAGGGGGGATTACCTATGGCTACACCTTC
.	TRBJ1-1	TRBV19	.	CASSISPYGTEAFF	TGTGCCAGTAGTATATCCCCTTATGGCACTGAAGCTTTCTTT
.	TRBJ1-4	TRBV18	.	CASSPRDPREAEKLFF	TGTGCCAGCTCACCACGTGATCCCAGGGAGGCTGAAAAACTGTTTTTT
TRBD1	TRBJ1-3	TRBV6-1	.	CASRTGNGNTIYF	TGTGCCAGCAGGACAGGGAATGGAAACACCATATATTTT
.	TRBJ2-5	TRBV7-3	.	CASSWGQGETQYF	TGTGCCAGCAGCTGGGGCCAAGGAGAGACCCAGTACTTC
.	TRBJ2-2	TRBV7-2	.	CASSLGQGVSTGELFF	TGTGCCAGCAGCTTAGGCCAGGGAGTTTCCACCGGGGAGCTGTTTTTT
TRBD2	TRBJ2-1	TRBV5-1	few	CASSLDSGGRYNEQFF	TGCGCCAGCAGCTTAGATAGCGGGGGCAGATACAATGAGCAGTTCTTC
TRBD1	TRBJ1-2	TRBV6-1	.	CASSERDRGAFNYGYTF	TGTGCCAGCAGTGAAAGGGACAGGGGGGCATTTAACTATGGCTACACCTTC
.	TRBJ1-2	TRBV7-2	.	CASSLYGGQGYGYTF	TGTGCCAGCAGCTTATACGGGGGGCAGGGCTATGGCTACACCTTC
.	TRBJ1-3	TRBV4-1	once	CASSQDRRVGNTIYF	TGCGCCAGCAGCCAAGATCGGCGGGTTGGAAACACCATATATTTT
TRBD1	TRBJ1-4	TRBV2	.	CASSEGTGGKLFF	TGTGCCAGCAGTGAGGGGACAGGGGGAAAACTGTTTTTT
.	TRBJ1-3	TRBV19	.	CASSTNQRAAGNTIYF	TGTGCCAGTAGTACCAACCAAAGGGCGGCTGGAAACACCATATATTTT
.	TRBJ2-2	TRBV7-6	.	CASSPVNTGELFF	TGTGCCAGCAGCCCAGTTAACACCGGGGAGCTGTTTTTT
TRBD1	TRBJ1-4	TRBV6-1	.	CASSLRQGSNEKLFF	TGTGCCAGCAGCCTCCGACAGGGGAGTAATGAAAAACTGTTTTTT
.	TRBJ2-7	TRBV2	.	CASRRDSYEQYF	TGTGCCAGCCGCAGGGATTCCTACGAGCAGTACTTC
.	TRBJ2-4	TRBV5-6	.	CASSFTSNIQYF	TGTGCCAGCAGCTTTACCAGTAACATTCAGTACTTC
.	TRBJ1-3	TRBV5-8	.	CASSLEGYRGNTIYF	TGTGCCAGCAGCTTGGAAGGTTATCGAGGAAACACCATATATTTT
TRBD1	TRBJ2-5	TRBV4-3	.	CASSQEAFRGIGTQYF	TGCGCCAGCAGCCAAGAAGCGTTCAGGGGGATAGGGACCCAGTACTTC
.	TRBJ1-1	TRBV7-2	once	CASSLRRGNEAFF	TGTGCCAGCAGCTTACGTCGGGGGAATGAAGCTTTCTTT
.	TRBJ1-6	TRBV18	few	CASSPVRGSNSPLHF	TGTGCCAGCTCACCCGTTAGAGGGAGCAATTCACCCCTCCACTTT
.	TRBJ2-7	TRBV5-1	.	CASSAGLFPYEQYF	TGCGCCAGCAGCGCTGGGTTATTCCCCTACGAGCAGTACTTC